The entry that follows covers one T cell receptor (beta chain) sequence. This entry comes from a study of blood T cell repertoires in COVID-19. Overall study: Italy, Spain and the United States were the sources of the convalescent and acute COVID-19 samples. T cells, B-cell-depleted T cells, or PBMCs provided the cDNA or gDNA that served as material.

CDR1 SGHNT and CDR2 YYREEE come from the germline V gene (reference sequence). The germline V and J ends were trimmed by 0 bases and 2 bases, with 7 bases remaining between them. The CDR3 has 14 amino acids. Authors' analysis steps: From reference gene primer amplification, estimates of nucleated cell counts were derived. Assay: immunoSEQ multiplex PCR; the TCRdb copy retains only in-frame clones and omits some. The D gene and trimming were derived from the DNA, and the V and J assignments and clone size from that table. This table has just over 70,000 clones, roughly 80% appearing once. Sample: peripheral blood. This chain uses TRBV5-4 with TRBJ2-3; no clear D. The TCR originated in a man in his 70s who had recovered from COVID-19. The CDR3 loop is CASSLGTTTDTQYF. In nucleotides, the CDR3 is TGTGCCAGCAGCTTGGGCACTACCACAGATACGCAGTATTTT.